These 2 T cell receptor beta chains share one sample of origin, sequenced in a study of beta chain features in type 1 diabetes. General study findings and limits: The study found moderately but significantly shorter TCRB CDR3s in all four CD4+ subsets of Type 1 diabetes patients.

Sequenced material consisted of expressed TCRB transcripts (all of the isolated RNA was reverse transcribed). Sequencing was performed with immunoSEQ multiplex PCR; in TCRdb, only in-frame clones are kept and a portion is missing. The sample yields more than 300,000 clones, 8% to 10% seen once. The antigens of these receptors remain unknown. The source material was central memory CD4+ T cells from blood. These receptors were taken from a man aged 25-45 years with type 1 diabetes.

The chain couples TRBV6-6 to TRBJ1-2, with 8 nucleotides matching TRBD1. CDR3 length: 14 amino acids. The V and J ends lost 2 bases and 8 bases, in that order; junction bases with no gene match: 7. Germline-derived CDR1 and CDR2 are MNHNY and SVGAGI (reference sequence). The CDR3 coding sequence is TGTGCCAGCAGTTACCCAGGGGGCTCGGAAGGCTACACCTTC. Residues: CASSYPGGSEGYTF.

This clone appeared many times. This sequence joins TRBV10-3 and TRBJ1-1, with TRBD1 identical over 7 bases. V gave up 10 bases and J gave up 0 bases; unmatched junction bases: 5. Germline V gene lookup returns CDR1 ENHRY and CDR2 SYGVKD. The CDR3 is 13 amino acids. The CDR3 region is CANRDSLNTEAFF. The CDR3 DNA reads TGTGCCAACCGGGACAGCTTGAACACTGAAGCTTTCTTT.